Given below is one T cell receptor (beta chain) in context. The read ends 3 residues shy of where the CDR3 ends; the end is completed using the germline J gene. The sample originates from a study of T cells in women clearing cervical HPV infection. Germline loops: CDR1 PRHDT, CDR2 FYEKMQ (reference sequence). The CDR3 length is 14 residues. Clones were sequenced by immunoSEQ multiplex PCR, and TCRdb holds only the in-frame ones, with some missing. This sample's table reports roughly 32,000 clones. The V call is TRBV13, the J call TRBJ1-2; D remains unclear. This receptor was obtained from a woman aged 18 to 75 with a cervical HPV16 infection that either progressed to CIN3+ or cleared (not recorded which). Input material: blood buffy coat. CDR3 DNA, as far as it was read: TGTGCCAGCAGCTTGGCGGGAGGGCCGAGTGGG. Translating it yields CASSLAGGPSG. The whole CDR3 region reads CASSLAGGPSGYTF.